One sample yielded the 2 T cell receptor beta chains listed below, sequenced in a study of blood T cell repertoires in COVID-19. The repertoire was sequenced with immunoSEQ multiplex PCR; TCRdb's copy has only in-frame clones and lacks some. In the table there are fewer than 350,000 clones, around 85% of which are singletons. Sequencing was performed on PBMCs or T cells enriched from blood (not recorded which). Receptor source: a woman in her twenties or thirties who had been exposed to COVID-19.

About this clone itself: A much larger clone differs from this one at a single base, so this may be a read error. The V call is TRBV5-4, the J call TRBJ1-2; 9 bases agree with TRBD1. The germline V gene encodes CDR1 SGHNT and CDR2 YYREEE (reference sequence). V was pared by 4 bases and J by 2 bases, with 3 bases of the junction left unmatched. CDR3 length equals 14 residues. CDR3 DNA: TGTGCCAGCAGCCCGGGACAGGGAAACTATGGCTACACCTTC. Residues: CASSPGQGNYGYTF.

CDR3 protein: CASSPLTSVLRNEQFF. DNA of the CDR3: TGTGCCAGTAGTCCATTGACTAGCGTCCTCCGGAATGAGCAGTTCTTC. The chain couples TRBV19 to TRBJ2-1, with 8 bases matching TRBD2. Per germline, CDR1 LNHDA and CDR2 SQIVND (reference sequence). CDR3 length equals 16 residues. V lost 5 bases and J lost 7; bases outside the gene matches: 13.